Within the sample, the clone carrying this T cell receptor beta chain is medium-sized (0.01 to 0.1%). Per the original data handling: Estimation of nucleated cell counts was performed using reference gene primer amplification. Data came from immunoSEQ multiplex PCR; TCRdb stores just in-frame clones and leaves some out. The V and J calls and clone size come from that table; D and trimming were worked out from the DNA. The sample comprises some 97,000 clones, approximately 80% of which are singletons, and roughly 31% rests with the top ten. The data were taken from a study of blood T cell repertoires in COVID-19. Across the study: Donors in the United States, Italy and Spain gave samples during acute or convalescent COVID-19. The cDNA or gDNA used as material had been derived from T cells, B-cell-depleted T cells, or PBMCs.

The CDR3 totals 15 residues. Germline-derived CDR1 and CDR2 are SGHVS and FNYEAQ. The V gene lost 1 base and the J gene lost 8 bases, with 12 bases spanning the gap. This clonotype originated in a man between 65 and 85 years old with active or convalescent COVID-19. V is TRBV7-6 and J is TRBJ1-6; D is unclear. Sequenced: peripheral blood. CDR3 loop: CASSLDPIVDSPLHF. The CDR3 nucleotides read TGTGCCAGCAGCTTAGACCCCATAGTGGATTCACCCCTCCACTTT. Complete variable domain (other parts from reference TRBV7-6 and TRBJ1-6): GAGVSQSPRYKVTKRGQDVALRCDPISGHVSLYWYRQALGQGPEFLTYFNYEAQQDKSGLPNDRFSAERPEGSISTLTIQRTEQRDSAMYRCASSLDPIVDSPLHFGNGTRLTVT.